This T cell receptor beta chain appears in the sequencing data of a study of T cells in Graves' hyperthyroidism and ophthalmopathy. Many counts were recorded for this clonotype. What it binds is unknown. The V end lost 1 base, the J end lost 0 bases, and 13 bases lay between the germline ends. The germline V gene has CDR1 LNHNV and CDR2 YYDKDF (reference sequence). This CDR3 has 16 residues. Findings of the study overall: Ophthalmopathy was distinguished from stable hyperthyroidism by 13 V-J signatures. Ophthalmopathy prediction by the model preceded onset by a median approximately 6.9 months.

Amplification targeted TCR beta CDR3 regions from RNA transcripts. HTBI primers were employed in a first-round RT-PCR of the TCR CDR3. Using its own MiXCR run on the multiplex PCR reads, TCRdb lists one record per CDR3 protein. This sample carries 500,000 to 650,000 distinct CDR3 sequences, 46% of them seen once, and the ten largest clones take about two fifths. The sequence came from an adult woman with Graves' disease, either hyperthyroidism or ophthalmopathy (not recorded which). The chain employs TRBV15 and TRBJ2-7, with D perhaps being TRBD1 or TRBD2 (5 bases each). Sequencing was performed on peripheral blood or thyroid tissue (not recorded which). The CDR3 here is CATSRGMGVLSYEQYF. Written as DNA, the CDR3 is TGTGCCACCAGCAGAGGGATGGGGGTCCTCTCCTACGAGCAGTACTTC.